This T cell receptor beta chain appears in the sequencing data of a study of identical twins. This CDR3 has 16 residues. V was pared by 5 bases and J by 1 base, with 5 bases of the junction left unmatched. CDR1 LGHNA and CDR2 YNFKEQ come from the germline V gene. TCRdb re-called the 5' RACE reads with MiXCR, one entry per CDR3 protein. The sample has 1,800,000 or so distinct CDR3 sequences; around 33% are singletons. Healthy Caucasian donors formed the entire cohort. Study findings and constraints: Low generation probability was overrepresented in out-of-frame alpha sequences shared by twins.

This clonotype has at least ten counts. Its matching antigen is unknown. J is TRBJ2-3 and V is TRBV4-2; the match to TRBD2 covers 11 bases. This sequence originates from a newborn girl in good health. The source material was cord blood. The CDR3 DNA reads as TGTGCCAGCAGCGGAACTAGCGGGGGTCGCACAGATACGCAGTATTTT. Translated: CASSGTSGGRTDTQYF.